Presented here are 28 T cell receptor beta chains from one specimen sequenced in a study of blood T cell repertoires in COVID-19. Repertoires were generated with immunoSEQ multiplex PCR, while TCRdb's copy carries only in-frame clones and drops some. The sample yields over 300,000 clones, roughly 90% seen once. Sequenced input: peripheral blood. These TCRs come from a man in his late teens or twenties who had recovered from COVID-19.

With regard to this clone: The sample contains more than one DNA sequence encoding this CDR3. This sequence joins TRBV19 and TRBJ2-7, with 8 bases identical to TRBD1. The ends lost 1 base at V and 2 bases at J; junction bases unmatched: 4. The CDR3 runs to 15 residues. CDR1 and CDR2 (germline): LNHDA, SQIVND (reference sequence). This CDR3 reads CASSIGTGGTYEQYF. The DNA for the CDR3 is TGTGCCAGTAGTATAGGTACAGGGGGAACCTACGAGCAGTACTTC.

The J gene is TRBJ2-2, the V gene TRBV14; 8 bases are shared with TRBD1. The V segment lost 3 bases and the J segment 6 bases; nucleotides outside the gene matches: 9. The CDR3 totals 16 residues. CDR1 is SGHDN, CDR2 FVKESK, per germline. For the CDR3, the DNA is TGTGCCAGCAGCCACGGGTGGCAGGGGGCGGCCGGGGAGCTGTTTTTT. This sequence encodes CASSHGWQGAAGELFF.

The chain is built from TRBV7-9 and TRBJ2-7, with TRBD2 matching over 7 bases. There are 16 residues in the CDR3. Per germline, CDR1 SEHNR and CDR2 FQNEAQ (reference sequence). The ends lost 5 bases at V and 1 base at J; junction bases unmatched: 11. The CDR3 nucleotides are TGTGCCAGCAGCCCCCTCTGGCCTAGCGGTTCCTACGAGCAGTACTTC. Translated: CASSPLWPSGSYEQYF.

The rearrangement links TRBV7-9 to TRBJ1-1; 8 positions agree with TRBD1. Trimming at V came to 2 bases and at J to 1 base, leaving 3 bases not matched to a gene. The CDR3 loop spans 15 amino acids. Germline V gene sequence: CDR1 SEHNR, CDR2 FQNEAQ (reference sequence). The CDR3 nucleotides read TGTGCCAGCAGCTTAACTACAGGGGGGAACACTGAAGCTTTCTTT. Protein sequence: CASSLTTGGNTEAFF.

The V gene is TRBV2, the J gene TRBJ2-1; weak D call: TRBD1 (5 bases). Between the trimmed V and J ends, which lost 7 bases and 2 bases, there was a span of 15 bases. Germline CDR1 and CDR2: SNHLY and FYNNEI. This CDR3 contains 15 residues. The CDR3, as DNA: TGTGCCAGCACTCTAGGACACCTTCCCTACAATGAGCAGTTCTTC. Amino acid sequence: CASTLGHLPYNEQFF.

The chain employs TRBV20-1 and TRBJ2-7, with D unresolved. This CDR3 has 11 residues. The V end lost 3 bases, the J end lost 2 bases, and 5 bases lay between the germline ends. CDR1 DFQATT and CDR2 SNEGSKA come from the germline V gene (reference sequence). The CDR3 nucleotides are TGCAGTGCTAGCGTTCCCTACGAGCAGTACTTC. Its translation: CSASVPYEQYF.

V and J are TRBV10-2 and TRBJ2-3, with D perhaps TRBD1 (7 bases). The CDR3 has 15 residues. Germline V gives CDR1 WSHSY, CDR2 SAAADI. The ends were cut back, 8 bases at V and 3 bases at J, with 18 bases in the middle. In DNA, the CDR3 is TGCGCCAGCGCTGATCAGGGGGGAAGGACAGATACGCAGTATTTT. Translated: CASADQGGRTDTQYF.

This clone was seen more than once but under ten times. V and J are TRBV6-4 and TRBJ1-2; TRBD1 matches at 7 bases. Germline V lookup: CDR1 MRHNA, CDR2 SNTAGT. V shed 5 bases and J 6 bases; nucleotides not matched to a gene: 9. This CDR3 has 14 residues. The CDR3 sequence is CASSPGGSRNGYTF. DNA for the CDR3: TGTGCCAGCAGTCCAGGGGGGAGTAGGAATGGCTACACCTTC.

This CDR3 is CASSIVWFGGAYNEQFF. CDR3 coding DNA: TGTGCCAGTAGTATAGTTTGGTTTGGGGGCGCCTACAATGAGCAGTTCTTC. V and J are TRBV19 and TRBJ2-1; D might be TRBD1 (6 bases). V was trimmed by 1 base and J by 2 bases, leaving 15 bases between them. CDR1 is LNHDA and CDR2 is SQIVND in the germline V gene (reference sequence). The CDR3 is 17 residues long. The whole variable domain, filled in from reference TRBV19 and TRBJ2-1, reads DGGITQSPKYLFRKEGQNVTLSCEQNLNHDAMYWYRQDPGQGLRLIYYSQIVNDFQKGDIAEGYSVSREKKESFPLTVTSAQKNPTAFYLCASSIVWFGGAYNEQFFGPGTRLTVL.

The V gene is TRBV5-4, the J gene TRBJ1-2; D call uncertain. There are 13 residues in the CDR3. V lost 1 base to trimming and J lost 3 bases, with 7 bases between them. Germline CDR1 SGHNT, CDR2 YYREEE (reference sequence). CDR3 DNA sequence: TGTGCCAGCAGCTTGTACAGTTACTATGGCTACACCTTC. Its protein product is CASSLYSYYGYTF.

This chain connects TRBV9 to TRBJ1-4; 9 bases are shared with TRBD1. The junction had 6 bases not matched to a gene; V was cut back by 2 bases and J by 7 bases. The CDR3 has 15 residues. Germline CDR1 and CDR2: SGDLS and YYNGEE. CDR3 sequence (DNA): TGTGCCAGCAGCGTCCTACAGGGGGCAGGTGAAAAACTGTTTTTT. Its protein product is CASSVLQGAGEKLFF.

This clone was detected only once. At one of its ends the junction is not consistent with the germline gene, which may arise from a read error. V usage is TRBV5-8 and J usage is TRBJ1-2, with D tentatively TRBD1 (5 bases). The CDR3 length is 14 residues. The germline CDR1 and CDR2 sequences are SGHTS and YDEGEE. CDR3 bases: TGTGCCAGCAGCGAGACACATCAGGGCCTTCGCGTCGCCTTC. As protein: CASSETHQGLRVAF. Full variable domain (outside the CDR3, taken from reference TRBV5-8 and TRBJ1-2): EAGVTQSPTHLIKTRGQQATLRCSPISGHTSVYWYQQALGLGLQFLLWYDEGEERNRGNFPPRFSGRQFPNYSSELNVNALELEDSALYLCASSETHQGLRVAFGSGTRLTVV.

The chain has TRBV4-1 and TRBJ1-1; 8 bases agree with TRBD1. The V gene end was trimmed by 3 bases and the J gene end by 0 bases; junction bases not matched to a gene: 3. There are 15 residues in the CDR3. The germline CDR1 and CDR2 sequences are MGHRA and YSYEKL. The CDR3 reads CASSQGQAMNTEAFF. DNA of the CDR3: TGCGCCAGCAGCCAGGGACAGGCCATGAACACTGAAGCTTTCTTT.

Points on this clone: The junction differs from germline at one of its ends, possibly a read error. V and J are TRBV13 and TRBJ2-1; 13 bases line up with TRBD2. The germline CDR1 and CDR2 sequences are PRHDT and FYEKMQ (reference sequence). The CDR3 totals 17 residues. The CDR3 region has the DNA TGTGCCAGCAGCCTAGGGACTAGCGGGACATCCTACAATGAGCAGTTCTTC. This codes for CASSLGTSGTSYNEQFF.

CDR3 nucleotides: TGTGCCAGCAGCCAAGTATCCGGGACAGGGGAGGGAGGCTACACCTTC. It codes for CASSQVSGTGEGGYTF. The J gene is TRBJ1-2, the V gene TRBV4-2; TRBD1 aligns across 10 bases. The CDR3 is 16 residues long. Germline loops: CDR1 LGHNA, CDR2 YNFKEQ. Germline trimming cut 1 base from V and 8 bases from J; bases unmatched to any gene: 10.

This clone was picked up one time. This chain joins TRBV5-4 and TRBJ1-2, with D perhaps matching TRBD1 (6 bases). V lost 2 bases and J lost 4, with 12 bases in between. Germline V CDR1 and CDR2: SGHNT, YYREEE (reference sequence). The CDR3 is made up of 14 amino acids. CDR3 DNA: TGTGCCAGCAGCTTTACAGGGTCGGGCTATGGCTACACCTTC. Translated: CASSFTGSGYGYTF.

The CDR3 DNA is TGTGCCAGCAGCTCATCCGGGGGGGAGACCCAGTACTTC. Its translation: CASSSSGGETQYF. This chain connects TRBV11-3 to TRBJ2-5; 7 bases match TRBD2. CDR1 SGHNT and CDR2 YENEEA come from the germline V gene. Unmatched junction bases numbered 4, after V lost 4 bases and J lost 5 bases. CDR3 length: 13 residues.

CDR3 residues: CASSQSGQGATDTQYF. CDR3 in DNA: TGTGCCAGCAGCCAATCAGGACAGGGAGCCACAGATACGCAGTATTTT. The V gene is TRBV16, the J gene TRBJ2-3; 8 bases align to TRBD1. This CDR3 has 16 residues. J gave up 2 bases and V 0 bases, and 4 bases lay outside the gene matches. CDR1 and CDR2 from the germline V gene are KGHSY and FQNENV. The full variable domain, completed using reference TRBV16 and TRBJ2-3, is GEEVAQTPKHLVRGEGQKAKLYCAPIKGHSYVFWYQQVLKNEFKFLISFQNENVFDETGMPKERFSAKCLPNSPCSLEIQATKLEDSAVYFCASSQSGQGATDTQYFGPGTRLTVL.

The V gene is TRBV27, the J gene TRBJ2-5, with TRBD2 matching 9 bases. CDR1 and CDR2 (germline): MNHEY, SMNVEV (reference sequence). CDR3 length: 14 residues. With V trimmed by 8 bases and J by 5 bases, 9 bases remained unmatched. DNA for the CDR3: TGTGCCAGCGCGCGCGGGAGGGCTGTGGAGACCCAGTACTTC. Residues: CASARGRAVETQYF.

This sequence joins TRBV5-1 and TRBJ2-7; D gene uncertain. This CDR3 comprises 12 residues. V shed 1 base and J shed 5 bases, with 7 bases lying between them. Germline CDR1 SGHRS, CDR2 YFSETQ. The CDR3 protein is CASSLKIDEQYF. The DNA of the CDR3 is TGCGCCAGCAGCTTGAAAATCGACGAGCAGTACTTC.

This chain links TRBV4-1 with TRBJ1-1, with a weak D call TRBD1 (5 bases). The CDR3 is 15 residues long. In germline, CDR1 is MGHRA, CDR2 YSYEKL. Trimming took off 2 bases at V and 0 bases at J, with 10 bases between the two ends. The CDR3 loop reads CASSQRGLVNTEAFF. CDR3 sequence (DNA): TGCGCCAGCAGCCAAAGGGGTCTAGTGAACACTGAAGCTTTCTTT.

V and J are TRBV9 and TRBJ2-1, with 7 bases matching TRBD2. The CDR3 length is 16 residues. In germline, CDR1 is SGDLS, CDR2 YYNGEE. J lost 12 bases, V lost 4 bases, and 19 bases had no gene match. CDR3 nucleotides: TGTGCCAGCAGCATACACGCCTCGCGGGAGTATATTGGGCAGTTCTTC. This encodes CASSIHASREYIGQFF.

The genes are TRBV4-1 and TRBJ2-3; 11 bases line up with TRBD2. CDR3 length: 17 amino acids. CDR1 is MGHRA, CDR2 YSYEKL, per germline. J was trimmed by 6 bases and V by 1 base; bases with no gene match: 9. The CDR3 spells CASSQGAIAGGLDTQYF. In DNA form, the CDR3 reads TGCGCCAGCAGCCAAGGGGCGATAGCGGGGGGGCTGGATACGCAGTATTTT.

The CDR3 spells CASRPQGNSPLHF. The CDR3 DNA follows: TGTGCCAGCAGGCCTCAGGGGAATTCACCCCTCCACTTT. The rearrangement joins TRBV7-9 to TRBJ1-6; D possibly corresponds to TRBD1 (6 bases). This CDR3 contains 13 residues. CDR1 and CDR2 from the germline V gene are SEHNR and FQNEAQ (reference sequence). The germline V and J ends were trimmed by 6 bases and 7 bases, with 10 bases remaining between them.

V usage is TRBV10-3 and J usage is TRBJ2-2, with 9 bases aligning to TRBD1. The CDR3 length is 15 residues. The germline gives CDR1 ENHRY, CDR2 SYGVKD. The V gene end was trimmed by 7 bases and the J gene end by 6 bases; junction bases not matched to a gene: 9. The chain's CDR3 is CAINSGDRASGELFF. The CDR3 nucleotides read TGTGCCATCAACAGTGGGGACAGGGCTTCCGGGGAGCTGTTTTTT.

This chain joins TRBV7-9 and TRBJ2-7; tentative D call: TRBD2 (6 bases). Trimming shortened V by 4 bases and J by 4 bases, and 20 bases separated the two germline ends. The CDR3 covers 16 residues. Looked up from germline, CDR1 is SEHNR and CDR2 is FQNEAQ (reference sequence). The CDR3 DNA reads as TGTGCCAGCAGCTCCACTCGCTCTAGCGCCACATACGAGCAGTACTTC. Its translation is CASSSTRSSATYEQYF.

This clone was found a few times. V gene TRBV4-1 combines with J gene TRBJ1-1; the D gene is possibly TRBD1 (5 bases). The V end lost 0 bases, the J end lost 4 bases, and 9 bases lay between the germline ends. CDR3 length equals 14 residues. Germline-derived CDR1 and CDR2 are MGHRA and YSYEKL. This CDR3 reads CASSQDREGTEAFF. CDR3 in DNA: TGCGCCAGCAGCCAAGACAGGGAAGGCACTGAAGCTTTCTTT.

The chain joins TRBV19 to TRBJ2-1, with D tentatively TRBD1 (6 bases). The V gene's germline CDR1 is LNHDA and CDR2 SQIVND (reference sequence). The length of the CDR3 is 16 residues. Trimming shortened V by 7 bases and J by 1 base, and 17 bases separated the two germline ends. The CDR3 loop reads CASNPKGEGSYNEQFF. CDR3 bases: TGTGCCAGTAACCCGAAGGGGGAAGGGTCCTACAATGAGCAGTTCTTC.